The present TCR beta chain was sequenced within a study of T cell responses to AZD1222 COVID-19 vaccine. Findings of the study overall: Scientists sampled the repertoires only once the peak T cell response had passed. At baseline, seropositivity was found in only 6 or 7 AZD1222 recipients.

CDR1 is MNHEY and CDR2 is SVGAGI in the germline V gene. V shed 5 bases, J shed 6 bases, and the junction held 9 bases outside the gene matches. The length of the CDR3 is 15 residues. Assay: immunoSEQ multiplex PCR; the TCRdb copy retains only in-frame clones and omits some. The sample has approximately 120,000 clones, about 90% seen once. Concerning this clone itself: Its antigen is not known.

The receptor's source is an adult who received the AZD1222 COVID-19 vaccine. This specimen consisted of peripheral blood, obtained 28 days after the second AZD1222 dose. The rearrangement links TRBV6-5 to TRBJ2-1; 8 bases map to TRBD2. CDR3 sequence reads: CASSPRGAGANEQFF. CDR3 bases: TGTGCCAGCAGTCCACGGGGAGCGGGAGCCAATGAGCAGTTCTTC.